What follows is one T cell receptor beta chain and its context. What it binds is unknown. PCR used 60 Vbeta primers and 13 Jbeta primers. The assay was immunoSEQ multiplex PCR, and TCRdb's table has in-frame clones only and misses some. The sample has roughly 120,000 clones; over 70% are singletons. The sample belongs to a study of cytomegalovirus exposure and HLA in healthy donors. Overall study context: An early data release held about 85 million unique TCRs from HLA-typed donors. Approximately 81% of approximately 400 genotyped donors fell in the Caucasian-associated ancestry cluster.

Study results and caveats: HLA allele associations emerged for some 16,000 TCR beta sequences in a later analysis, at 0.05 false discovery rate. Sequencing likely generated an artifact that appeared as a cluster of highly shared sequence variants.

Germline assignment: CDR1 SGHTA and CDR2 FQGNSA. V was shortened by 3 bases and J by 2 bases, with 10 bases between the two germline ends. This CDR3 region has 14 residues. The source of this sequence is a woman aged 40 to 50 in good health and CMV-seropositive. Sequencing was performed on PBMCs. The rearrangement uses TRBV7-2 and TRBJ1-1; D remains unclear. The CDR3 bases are TGTGCCAGCAGCTTCAGGACGGGAAACACTGAAGCTTTCTTT. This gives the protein CASSFRTGNTEAFF.